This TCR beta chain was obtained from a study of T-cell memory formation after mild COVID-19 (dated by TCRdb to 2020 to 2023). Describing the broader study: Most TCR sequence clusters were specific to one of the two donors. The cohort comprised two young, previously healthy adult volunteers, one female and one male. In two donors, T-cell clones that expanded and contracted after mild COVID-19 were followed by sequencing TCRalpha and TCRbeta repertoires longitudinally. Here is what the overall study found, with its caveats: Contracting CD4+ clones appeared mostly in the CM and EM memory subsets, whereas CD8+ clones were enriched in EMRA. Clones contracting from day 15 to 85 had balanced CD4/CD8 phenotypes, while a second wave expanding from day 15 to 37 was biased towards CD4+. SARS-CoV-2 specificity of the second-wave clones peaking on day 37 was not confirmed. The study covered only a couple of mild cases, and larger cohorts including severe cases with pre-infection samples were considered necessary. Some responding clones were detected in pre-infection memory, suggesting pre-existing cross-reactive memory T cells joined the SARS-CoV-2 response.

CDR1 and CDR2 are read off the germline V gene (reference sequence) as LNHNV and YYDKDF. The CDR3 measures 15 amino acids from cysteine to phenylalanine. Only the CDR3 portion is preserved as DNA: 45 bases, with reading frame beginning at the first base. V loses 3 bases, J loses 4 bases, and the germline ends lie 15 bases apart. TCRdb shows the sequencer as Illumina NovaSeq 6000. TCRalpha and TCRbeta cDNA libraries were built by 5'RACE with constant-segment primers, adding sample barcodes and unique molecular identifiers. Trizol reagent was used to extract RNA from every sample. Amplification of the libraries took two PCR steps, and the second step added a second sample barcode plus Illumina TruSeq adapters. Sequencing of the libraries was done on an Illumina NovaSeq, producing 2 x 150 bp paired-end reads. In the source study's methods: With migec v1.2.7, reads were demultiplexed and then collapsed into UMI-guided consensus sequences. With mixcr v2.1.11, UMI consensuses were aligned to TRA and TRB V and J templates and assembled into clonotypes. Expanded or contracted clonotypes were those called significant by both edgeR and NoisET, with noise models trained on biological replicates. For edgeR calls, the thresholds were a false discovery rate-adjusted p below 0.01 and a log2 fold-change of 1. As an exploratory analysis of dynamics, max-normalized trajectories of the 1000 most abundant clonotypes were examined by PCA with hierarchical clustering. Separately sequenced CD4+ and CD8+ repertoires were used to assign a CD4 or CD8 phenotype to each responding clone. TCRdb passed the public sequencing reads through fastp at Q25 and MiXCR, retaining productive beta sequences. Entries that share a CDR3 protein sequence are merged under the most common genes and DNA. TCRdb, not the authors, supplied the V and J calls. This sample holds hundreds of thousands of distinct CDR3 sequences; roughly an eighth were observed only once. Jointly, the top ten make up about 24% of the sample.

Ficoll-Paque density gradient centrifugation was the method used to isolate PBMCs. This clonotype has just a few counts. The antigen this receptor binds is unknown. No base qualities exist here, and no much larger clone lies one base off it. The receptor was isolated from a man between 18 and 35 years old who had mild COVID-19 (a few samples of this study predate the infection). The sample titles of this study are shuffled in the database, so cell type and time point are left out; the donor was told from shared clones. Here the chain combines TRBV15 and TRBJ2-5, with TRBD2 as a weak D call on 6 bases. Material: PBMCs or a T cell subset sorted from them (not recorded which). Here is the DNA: TGTGCCACCAGCAGCGGCTTCGGGACTGGAGAGACCCAGTACTTC. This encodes CATSSGFGTGETQYF.